A single sample is the source of the 10 T cell receptor beta chains below, sequenced in a study of blood T cell repertoires in COVID-19. The assay was immunoSEQ multiplex PCR, and TCRdb's table has in-frame clones only and misses some. The data hold more than 200,000 clones, with under 95% observed a single time. Sample: PBMCs or T cells enriched from blood (not recorded which). Receptor source: a woman aged 18-29 years who had recovered from COVID-19.

The chain joins TRBV6-5 to TRBJ1-6; D may be TRBD1 (6 bases). The CDR3 covers 14 residues. Trimming removed 6 bases at V and 9 bases at J, with 15 bases between. CDR1 is MNHEY and CDR2 is SVGAGI in the germline V gene. The CDR3 DNA reads TGTGCCAGCAGATCAGGGGTGCGGAGTTCACCCCTCCACTTT. Protein product: CASRSGVRSSPLHF.

The DNA of the CDR3 is TGTGCCAGCTCGCTCGACATAAACACTGAAGCTTTCTTT. As protein: CASSLDINTEAFF. The V call is TRBV18, the J call TRBJ1-1; D is unclear. Trimming took off 6 bases at V and 2 bases at J, with 10 bases between the two ends. The CDR3 is made up of 13 amino acids. From germline, CDR1 is KGHSH and CDR2 LQKENI.

This chain connects TRBV29-1 to TRBJ2-3; D ambiguous. The CDR3 has 12 residues. Trimming pared 3 bases from V and 2 bases from J, leaving 6 bases between. Germline CDR1 and CDR2: SQVTM and ANQGSEA. CDR3 residues: CSVDTDTDTQYF. CDR3 nucleotides: TGCAGCGTTGACACTGACACAGATACGCAGTATTTT.

The chain recombines TRBV4-1 with TRBJ2-3; 15 positions agree with TRBD2. The CDR3 spans 19 residues. Germline CDR1 and CDR2: MGHRA and YSYEKL. The junction had 8 bases not matched to a gene; V was cut back by 2 bases and J by 2 bases. CDR3 sequence (DNA): TGCGCCAGCAGCCAAACCCCGGGACTAGCGGGAGGCGCCACAGATACGCAGTATTTT. As protein: CASSQTPGLAGGATDTQYF.

The rearrangement links TRBV7-2 to TRBJ2-2; 7 nucleotides line up with TRBD2. Trimming took 1 base from V and 2 from J; bases not matched to a gene: 7. CDR3 length: 17 amino acids. Germline V gene sequence: CDR1 SGHTA, CDR2 FQGNSA. For the CDR3, the DNA is TGTGCCAGCAGCTTAGATTTGTGGACTAGTAACACCGGGGAGCTGTTTTTT. It yields the protein CASSLDLWTSNTGELFF. Full variable domain (remainder filled in from reference TRBV7-2 and TRBJ2-2): GAGVSQSPSNKVTEKGKDVELRCDPISGHTALYWYRQSLGQGLEFLIYFQGNSAPDKSGLPSDRFSAERTGGSVSTLTIQRTQQEDSAVYLCASSLDLWTSNTGELFFGEGSRLTVL.

This clone was seen a single time. The chain links TRBV3-1 (or the pseudogene TRBV3-2) to TRBJ2-7; 8 bases align to TRBD1. The CDR3 has 14 amino acids. Germline V gene data show CDR1 as LGHDT and CDR2 as YNNKEL (reference sequence). V gave up 0 bases and J gave up 2 bases; unmatched junction bases: 0. This chain's CDR3 is CASSQEQGAYEQYF. DNA for the CDR3: TGTGCCAGCAGCCAAGAACAGGGGGCCTACGAGCAGTACTTC.

In its sample, this clone was seen a few times. The V gene is TRBV27, the J gene TRBJ2-1; perhaps TRBD2 as D (5 bases). Trimming removed 3 bases from V and 8 bases from J, with 20 bases in between. CDR1 MNHEY and CDR2 SMNVEV come from the germline V gene (reference sequence). The length of the CDR3 is 16 residues. The CDR3 nucleotides read TGTGCCAGCAGTTTGTACGGGAACTTAGCTGGGGATGAGCAGTTCTTC. Its protein is CASSLYGNLAGDEQFF.

The rearrangement joins TRBV18 to TRBJ2-4; 9 nucleotides line up with TRBD1. CDR3 length: 14 amino acids. Germline V gives CDR1 KGHSH, CDR2 LQKENI. Trimming at V came to 4 bases and at J to 5 bases, leaving 3 bases not matched to a gene. In DNA, the CDR3 is TGTGCCAGCTCACTAGACAGGGGGGAAAACATTCAGTACTTC. The encoded protein is CASSLDRGENIQYF. Using reference TRBV18 and TRBJ2-4 for the parts outside the CDR3, the full variable domain is NAGVMQNPRHLVRRRGQEARLRCSPMKGHSHVYWYRQLPEEGLKFMVYLQKENIIDESGMPKERFSAEFPKEGPSILRIQQVVRGDSAAYFCASSLDRGENIQYFGAGTRLSVL.

The J gene is TRBJ2-1, the V gene TRBV4-1; 9 bases map to TRBD1. Germline V gene lookup returns CDR1 MGHRA and CDR2 YSYEKL. V lost 4 bases and J lost 9; bases outside the gene matches: 4. The CDR3 contains 13 residues. CDR3 residues: CASSLYRGREQFF. DNA of the CDR3: TGCGCCAGCAGCCTCTACAGGGGGCGTGAGCAGTTCTTC.

The rearrangement joins TRBV4-1 to TRBJ1-5, with D possibly TRBD1 on 6 matching bases. Trimming left V 2 bases short and J 8 bases short, with 10 bases between. The CDR3 sequence is 13 residues long. Germline V gene sequence: CDR1 MGHRA, CDR2 YSYEKL. CDR3 protein: CASSQQGNEPQHF. CDR3 DNA sequence: TGCGCCAGCAGCCAACAGGGGAATGAGCCCCAGCATTTT.